A selection of T cell receptor beta chains follows, all from one sample in a study of beta chain features in type 1 diabetes. Repertoires were generated with immunoSEQ multiplex PCR, while TCRdb's copy carries only in-frame clones and drops some. The sample comprises hundreds of thousands of clones, roughly 15% of which are singletons, and approximately 0.093% rests with the top ten. Sample: naive CD4+ T cells from blood. All receptors derive from a man aged 18 to 29 in good health. CDR3s include the opening cysteine and the closing phenylalanine or tryptophan. Each record gives: D gene, clone size, V gene, J gene, CDR3 DNA, CDR3 protein. D genes are given only for firm matches. Size values are once, few and many counts, or a class for expanded clones, and some rows have none.

TRBD1	few	TRBV20-1	TRBJ1-1	TGCAGTGCTGCAGGGGGCACTGAAGCTTTCTTT	CSAAGGTEAFF
-	-	TRBV6-5	TRBJ1-2	TGTGCCAGCAGCCCCGCAGAGAGCTATGGCTACACCTTC	CASSPAESYGYTF
-	-	TRBV19	TRBJ2-7	TGTGCCAGTAGTATTGCTCAGGGGCTCAGCTACGAGCAGTACTTC	CASSIAQGLSYEQYF
TRBD1	few	TRBV7-9	TRBJ2-1	TGTGCCAGCAGGGCCGGGGACAGGGGGACGAATGAGCAGTTCTTC	CASRAGDRGTNEQFF
-	-	TRBV30	TRBJ1-2	TGTGCCTGGGATTTGGGCAATACTAACTATGGCTACACCTTC	CAWDLGNTNYGYTF
TRBD2	few	TRBV19	TRBJ2-1	TGTGCCAGTAGTATGAACGGACTAGTGTACAATGAGCAGTTCTTC	CASSMNGLVYNEQFF
-	-	TRBV10-3	TRBJ1-1	TGTGCCATCAGGTCCCAGGGTACTCTGAACACTGAAGCTTTCTTT	CAIRSQGTLNTEAFF
TRBD2	-	TRBV5-1	TRBJ2-6	TGCGCCAGCAGCTTGGGAGCGGGGTCCGGGGCCAACGTCCTGACTTTC	CASSLGAGSGANVLTF
-	few	TRBV28	TRBJ2-7	TGTGCCAGCAGTCATATGACAGAGACCAGATACGAGCAGTACTTC	CASSHMTETRYEQYF
-	few	TRBV6-5	TRBJ2-7	TGTGCCAGCAGTTACTCAGGAAATAGCAATGTCTACGAGCAGTACTTC	CASSYSGNSNVYEQYF
TRBD2	many	TRBV4-3	TRBJ2-1	TGCGCCAGCAGCTTACCGGGACTAGCAAATGAGCAGTTCTTC	CASSLPGLANEQFF
-	few	TRBV7-9	TRBJ1-1	TGTGCCAGCAGCTTACTAGTGAACACTGAAGCTTTCTTT	CASSLLVNTEAFF
-	-	TRBV28	TRBJ2-4	TGTGCCAGCAACGGAAGGCCTGTAGCCAAAAACATTCAGTACTTC	CASNGRPVAKNIQYF
-	few	TRBV2	TRBJ2-7	TGTGCCAGCAGTGGAGATTCCTACGAGCAGTACTTC	CASSGDSYEQYF
-	few	TRBV15	TRBJ1-3	TGTGCCACCAGCAGACTCGACAGGTTCTCTGGAAACACCATATATTTT	CATSRLDRFSGNTIYF
TRBD1	-	TRBV5-1	TRBJ1-1	TGCGCCAGCAGCTCTCACCGGGACAGGATGAACACTGAAGCTTTCTTT	CASSSHRDRMNTEAFF
TRBD2	-	TRBV18	TRBJ2-7	TGTGCCAGCTCAAAGTCTAGCGGGATTCCGTCTTACGAGCAGTACTTC	CASSKSSGIPSYEQYF
TRBD1	few	TRBV7-3	TRBJ1-2	TGTGCCAGCAGCTTGGGCAGGGGGAACTATGGCTACACCTTC	CASSLGRGNYGYTF
TRBD2	-	TRBV5-8	TRBJ2-1	TGTGCCAGCAGCTTCGGGACTAGCCGATACAATGAGCAGTTCTTC	CASSFGTSRYNEQFF
-	-	TRBV20-1	TRBJ2-7	TGCAGTGCTAGCTCTGCCGAGCAGTACTTC	CSASSAEQYF
-	-	TRBV7-2	TRBJ2-1	TGTGCCAGCAGCTTAGGAGTGGTCTCCTACAATGAGCAGTTCTTC	CASSLGVVSYNEQFF
TRBD1	few	TRBV9	TRBJ2-6	TGTGCCAGCAGCGAGTCCGGGACAGCTGGGGCCAACGTCCTGACTTTC	CASSESGTAGANVLTF
-	few	TRBV5-4	TRBJ1-1	TGTGCCAGCAGCTTGGGCTATCCCGCAATCTCGAACACTGAAGCTTTCTTT	CASSLGYPAISNTEAFF
-	few	TRBV5-6	TRBJ1-2	TGTGCCAGCAGCAAGGACAGTATCCGATCGGGCTACACCTTC	CASSKDSIRSGYTF
TRBD1	few	TRBV28	TRBJ2-1	TGTGCCAGCAGTTTAACGGGACAGCTCTACAATGAGCAGTTCTTC	CASSLTGQLYNEQFF
TRBD1	-	TRBV18	TRBJ2-7	TGTGCCAGCTCGGGAGGGACAGGGGGCTCCTACGAGCAGTACTTC	CASSGGTGGSYEQYF
-	-	TRBV11-2	TRBJ2-6	TGTGCCAGCGCGTTCTCTGGGGCCAACGTCCTGACTTTC	CASAFSGANVLTF
-	-	TRBV7-3	TRBJ2-3	TGTGCCAGCAGCTTCCAGGGAAGGGGCACAGATACGCAGTATTTT	CASSFQGRGTDTQYF
-	few	TRBV28	TRBJ2-7	TGTGCCAGCAGTCAGAGGGACTCCCCCCCCGAGCAGTACTTC	CASSQRDSPPEQYF
TRBD2	-	TRBV7-2	TRBJ2-1	TGTGCCAGCAGCTTGGCCGGCTCTAGCGGGTACAATGAGCAGTTCTTC	CASSLAGSSGYNEQFF
TRBD1	few	TRBV28	TRBJ1-2	TGTGCCAGCAGGGTAACAGGGGGCAAAAACTATGGCTACACCTTC	CASRVTGGKNYGYTF
TRBD2	few	TRBV7-3	TRBJ2-1	TGTGCCAGCAGCGCAGTACTAGCGGTGTCTGCCTACAATGAGCAGTTCTTC	CASSAVLAVSAYNEQFF
TRBD1	-	TRBV25-1	TRBJ1-2	TGTGCCAGCAGTGATCCCGGGACAGGGACTTTTATCTACACCTTC	CASSDPGTGTFIYTF
-	-	TRBV7-9	TRBJ1-5	TGTGCCAGCAGCTCCCAAGGGGCCTATAGCAATCAGCCCCAGCATTTT	CASSSQGAYSNQPQHF
-	-	TRBV27	TRBJ2-5	TGTGCCAGCAGGGCCCCAGGGTGGGGAGAGACCCAGTACTTC	CASRAPGWGETQYF
-	few	TRBV9	TRBJ1-3	TGTGCCAGCAGCGTAGACGGAAACACCATATATTTT	CASSVDGNTIYF
-	few	TRBV7-2	TRBJ2-1	TGTGCCAGCAGCCCCCCCCGCGCTGGACGCTACAATGAGCAGTTCTTC	CASSPPRAGRYNEQFF
-	few	TRBV11-1	TRBJ2-5	TGTGCCAGCATCCGGGGTGGACAAGAGACCCAGTACTTC	CASIRGGQETQYF
-	-	TRBV23-1	TRBJ1-5	TGCGCCAGCAGTCGACGAGGGAAACCCAATCAGCCCCAGCATTTT	CASSRRGKPNQPQHF
TRBD2	-	TRBV28	TRBJ2-3	TGTGCCAGCAGTTCGACTAGCGCTCTAGGAACGGATACGCAGTATTTT	CASSSTSALGTDTQYF
TRBD2	few	TRBV7-9	TRBJ2-3	TGTGCCAGCAGTCGAGCGGGGCCAGATACGCAGTATTTT	CASSRAGPDTQYF
-	-	TRBV28	TRBJ2-7	TGTGCCAGCAGTTTTGACATTGGTGGCGGGCGGGTAAAGACGTACGAGCAGTACTTC	CASSFDIGGGRVKTYEQYF
TRBD1	few	TRBV18	TRBJ1-5	TGTGCCAGCTCACCACACGACAGGGTCAATCAGCCCCAGCATTTT	CASSPHDRVNQPQHF
-	-	TRBV11-3	TRBJ2-2	TGTGCCAGCAGCTTAACTGCAAGTAGCGGGGAGCTGTTTTTT	CASSLTASSGELFF
-	-	TRBV29-1	TRBJ2-1	TGCAGCGTTGTCAAGCCATACACCAGACCTTTTTACAATGAGCAGTTCTTC	CSVVKPYTRPFYNEQFF
-	-	TRBV5-1	TRBJ1-2	TGCGCCAGCAGCTTGTTTGATACGCCTAACTATGGCTACACCTTC	CASSLFDTPNYGYTF
TRBD1	few	TRBV5-1	TRBJ1-3	TGCGCCAGCAGCTTGGAGGGGGCTGGTGGAAACACCATATATTTT	CASSLEGAGGNTIYF
-	once	TRBV5-4	TRBJ2-1	TGTGCCAGCAGCCCGCCGGGGGCCAGGGAACCCTACAATGAGCAGTTCTTC	CASSPPGAREPYNEQFF
-	few	TRBV30	TRBJ1-6	TGTGCCTGGACCGGGGAAGCCAATTCACCCCTCCACTTT	CAWTGEANSPLHF
TRBD1	many	TRBV18	TRBJ2-5	TGTGCCAGCTCACCGGGACAGCAAGAGACCCAGTACTTC	CASSPGQQETQYF
-	-	TRBV2	TRBJ1-5	TGTGCCAGCAGTGGCGGACATAGCAATCAGCCCCAGCATTTT	CASSGGHSNQPQHF
TRBD1	few	TRBV18	TRBJ2-5	TGTGCCAGCTCAATCCGACAGGGAGTTATATCGGAGACCCAGTACTTC	CASSIRQGVISETQYF
-	few	TRBV28	TRBJ1-5	TGTGCCAGCAGTTTACCAGGGCTACGGCCGCCCCAGCATTTT	CASSLPGLRPPQHF
-	-	TRBV19	TRBJ2-1	TGTGCCAGTAGTATTCGGCGCGACTTAGAGCAGTTCTTC	CASSIRRDLEQFF
TRBD1	many	TRBV7-9	TRBJ2-5	TGTGCCGGCCCCGGAAGGACAGGAGAGACCCAGTACTTC	CAGPGRTGETQYF
-	-	TRBV28	TRBJ1-2	TGTGCCAGCAGTTCGACAACCCGGGCACCGAGCTATGGCTACACCTTC	CASSSTTRAPSYGYTF
TRBD1	few	TRBV4-3	TRBJ2-7	TGCGCCAGCAGCCTCCGGACAGGGGTGAACGAGCAGTACTTC	CASSLRTGVNEQYF
TRBD1	few	TRBV2	TRBJ1-3	TGTGCCAGCAGCGACAGGGGGCGAAACACCATATATTTT	CASSDRGRNTIYF
TRBD1	few	TRBV4-3	TRBJ1-2	TGCGCCAGCAGCCACGGGGACAGGGCTAACTATGGCTACACCTTC	CASSHGDRANYGYTF